Listed here are 7 T cell receptor beta chains from one sample, sequenced in a study of control samples from healthy donors and cancer patients. Clones were read by immunoSEQ multiplex PCR, and TCRdb kept only the in-frame ones, dropping some. Among 99,000 or so clones listed, about four fifths were seen once. Sequenced: blood. All receptors derive from a woman aged 45-59 years in good health.

This chain links TRBV6-2 or TRBV6-3 with TRBJ1-6; no clear D gene. The CDR3 sequence is 14 residues long. Trimming took 2 bases from V and 7 from J, leaving 9 bases between them. In germline, CDR1 is MNHEY, CDR2 SVGEGT. DNA for the CDR3: TGTGCCAGCAGTTACAGGCAGGAGAATTCACCCCTCCACTTT. Translating it yields CASSYRQENSPLHF.

This chain joins TRBV24-1 and TRBJ2-5; D is perhaps TRBD1 or TRBD2 (5 bases each). This CDR3 comprises 14 residues. Trimming pared 7 bases from V and 5 bases from J, leaving 16 bases between. CDR1 KGHDR and CDR2 SFDVKD come from the germline V gene. CDR3: CATRGYDEGETQYF. CDR3 nucleotides: TGTGCCACCAGGGGATATGACGAGGGGGAGACCCAGTACTTC.

The V gene is TRBV7-9, the J gene TRBJ1-4; 7 nucleotides match TRBD1. The junction had 2 bases not matched to a gene; V was cut back by 0 bases and J by 4 bases. This CDR3 has 15 residues. CDR1 is SEHNR and CDR2 is FQNEAQ in the germline V gene (reference sequence). CDR3 sequence (DNA): TGTGCCAGCAGCTTAGCGGGACAGCTTAATGAAAAACTGTTTTTT. It codes for CASSLAGQLNEKLFF.

The rearrangement joins TRBV19 to TRBJ1-2; TRBD1 agrees at 10 bases. This CDR3 is 15 amino acids long. Germline assignment: CDR1 LNHDA and CDR2 SQIVND (reference sequence). Germline trimming cut 7 bases from V and 5 bases from J; bases unmatched to any gene: 10. The chain's CDR3 is CASMGQGPNYYGYTF. CDR3 DNA sequence: TGTGCCAGTATGGGACAGGGGCCGAACTATTATGGCTACACCTTC.

The chain combines TRBV9 with TRBJ2-3, with 12 bases matching TRBD2. The J segment lost 1 base and the V segment lost 0 bases, leaving 9 bases of the junction unmatched. Germline assignment: CDR1 SGDLS and CDR2 YYNGEE. The length of the CDR3 is 19 residues. DNA of the CDR3: TGTGCCAGCAGCGTAGGACCTAGCGGGAGGGCCGTGGGCACAGATACGCAGTATTTT. Protein product: CASSVGPSGRAVGTDTQYF.

This sequence joins TRBV7-2 and TRBJ2-1; D is ambiguous. Looked up from germline, CDR1 is SGHTA and CDR2 is FQGNSA. The CDR3 covers 14 residues. V was cut by 7 bases and J by 5 bases, with 15 bases left in between. The CDR3 coding sequence is TGTGCCAGCAAAAGGTCGGCAGGCAACAATGAGCAGTTCTTC. Amino acid sequence: CASKRSAGNNEQFF.

J is TRBJ1-3 and V is TRBV7-2; possible D gene TRBD1, 6 bases. Trimming left V 0 bases short and J 9 bases short, with 15 bases between. From germline, CDR1 is SGHTA and CDR2 FQGNSA. CDR3 length equals 15 residues. The CDR3: CASSLAGARSSTIYF. Written as DNA, the CDR3 is TGTGCCAGCAGCTTAGCGGGGGCGCGGTCCAGCACCATATATTTT.